A single T cell receptor (beta chain) is shown here with its context. Based on its abundance in the sample, this clonotype is large (0.1 to 1%). Its target antigen remains unknown. Nothing much larger sits one base from this clone, and base qualities are not available. Instrument used: NextSeq 500. Starting from approximately 15 ng of total RNA, TCR libraries were made with the QIAseq Immune Repertoire RNA Library Kit, Human TCR Panel. Sequencing of the TCR libraries was done on an Illumina NextSeq with a Mid Output V2 kit and asymmetric 261x41 paired-end reads. Each TCR library was diluted to around 4 nM, after which the TCR libraries were pooled, denatured and loaded at roughly 0.93 pM. The paper's data handling went like this. TCR FASTQ files were processed in the QIAGEN GeneGlobe Data Analysis Center, with downstream analysis in R 3.5.2. Clonality was computed as one minus Shannon entropy normalized by the log of the number of unique productive sequences. TRA or TRB clonotypes differing in abundance between baseline and M1 were identified within each subset by Fisher exact tests at 5% FDR. Clonotypes with differential abundance were classified as emerging, expanding, contracting or non-expanding/contracting. Morisita's overlap index was used to measure how much repertoires overlapped between patients. TCRdb handled the public reads itself, with Q25 trimming in fastp and clone calling in MiXCR, and kept productive beta chains. Identical CDR3 proteins give one entry, which carries the most common genes and DNA. For this entry, the V and J calls and clone size follow TCRdb and not the study's own pipeline. This sample has about 670 distinct CDR3 sequences in its table, and roughly 6.4% of those were observed once. 10% to 15% of the sample lies in the top ten.

This specimen belongs to a study of circulating CD8 cells and anti-PD-1 response in melanoma (TCRdb year 2020). For context, the study as a whole: Patients received nivolumab intravenously at 3 mg/kg every 2 weeks. In on-treatment samples, a biotinylated anti-human IgG4 antibody was used to detect PD-1. Of the approximately 13 patients in the melanoma cohort, anti-PD-1 was received as first-line therapy by seven patients, and prior targeted therapy or immunotherapy had been received by six patients. Responders were defined as patients showing complete or partial responses, and non-responders as patients showing stable or progressive disease (RECIST v1.1). The TCR repertoire analysis covered roughly 11 melanoma patients: 7 non-responders and 4 responders. The paper as a whole reports these results and caveats: The DNEG repertoire had the highest diversity, the PD-1 and DPOS repertoires had similar and higher clonality, and the TIGIT repertoires had the lowest diversity. Repertoires were mostly private between subsets, with fewer than 7% of TRB clonotypes shared at M1, and the greatest sharing occurred between DPOS and TIGIT. Because tumor material was not accessible, tumor reactivity was instead assessed by peptide assays on expanded sorted subsets. The published TCR repertoire comparisons relied only on baseline and M1 samples from a small cohort that had few responders. Both treatment-naive and previously treated patients were included in the cohort, and this mixing was noted by the authors as something that could influence results. Because of limited material, replicates were generally not included when the experiments were performed.

Inclusive of the bounding cysteine and phenylalanine, the CDR3 is 13 residues long. Left in the record is the CDR3 DNA by itself, 39 bases read in frame from the first base. A BD FACSAria II cell sorter was used to sort four subsets, defined by PD-1 and/or TIGIT, from live CD3+CD8+TCRalphabeta+ cells. To characterize how relevant each subset is to anti-PD-1 therapy response, circulating CD8 T cells were sorted into four subsets based on PD-1 and TIGIT expression. Both TCR alpha and TCR beta chains were sequenced from each sorted CD8 T-cell subset. Peripheral blood was drawn before the first anti-PD-1 injection and after two and four injections. PBMCs were immediately isolated by Ficoll gradient centrifugation. Until use, PBMCs were kept cryopreserved in liquid nitrogen in RPMI containing approximately 20% FCS and around 10% DMSO. Thawed PBMCs were stained with a viability dye and antibodies against CD3, CD8alpha, TCRalphabeta, PD-1 and TIGIT. Total RNA was extracted with the RNeasy Kit, and a RIN above 7 was reached by every sample.

Material: CD8+ T cells from PBMCs, obtained at baseline or after one month of anti-PD-1 therapy (not recorded which). The receptor comes from a human donor with melanoma. The chain is encoded by TRBV21-1 joined to TRBJ1-2. TRBV21-1 is deemed a pseudogene. CDR3 reads: CASRGGAPYGYTF. At the DNA level, the sequence is TGTGCCAGCAGGGGAGGGGCCCCCTATGGCTACACCTTC.